The 15 T cell receptor beta chains below were found in one sample sequenced in a study of CD4 T cells in relation to SARS-CoV-2 and coronaviruses. The protocol was immunoSEQ multiplex PCR, while the TCRdb copy is restricted to in-frame clones and leaves out a portion. The table lists around 22,000 clones, 60% to 80% of them singletons. CD4+ T cells from unexposed donors were obtained before the COVID-19 pandemic (2011-2018). CD4+ T cells were isolated from the cells after about nine days of culture. No antigen has been identified for these receptors. Specimen: CD4+ T cells from PBMCs, cultured in vitro. These receptors came from a human donor in good health.

The V gene is TRBV27, the J gene TRBJ1-6; no firm D call. Looked up from germline, CDR1 is MNHEY and CDR2 is SMNVEV (reference sequence). The CDR3 contains 15 residues. V was shortened by 5 bases and J by 3 bases, with 11 bases between the two germline ends. The CDR3 spells CASSPPRGYNSPLHF. The CDR3 DNA sequence: TGTGCCAGCAGTCCGCCCCGGGGCTATAATTCACCCCTCCACTTT.

This chain links TRBV9 with TRBJ2-3; 8 bases are a match to TRBD1. Germline CDR1 SGDLS, CDR2 YYNGEE. The CDR3 consists of 15 residues. V gave up 4 bases and J gave up 1 base; unmatched junction bases: 5. The CDR3 region is CASSPPTGGTDTQYF. CDR3 DNA sequence: TGTGCCAGCAGCCCCCCGACAGGGGGCACAGATACGCAGTATTTT.

The V gene is TRBV28, the J gene TRBJ2-7, with D possibly being TRBD1 or TRBD2 (5 bases each). Trimming cost V 6 bases and J 2 bases, with 17 bases left between them. The CDR3 has 15 residues. From germline, CDR1 is MDHEN and CDR2 SYDVKM. The CDR3: CASSGTGTATYEQYF. DNA of the CDR3: TGTGCCAGCAGCGGAACCGGGACGGCTACCTACGAGCAGTACTTC.

The chain uses TRBV2 and TRBJ1-6, with D possibly matching TRBD1 (6 bases). Germline CDR1 and CDR2: SNHLY and FYNNEI. V was shortened by 5 bases and J by 9 bases, with 17 bases between the two germline ends. The CDR3 has 15 residues. The CDR3 nucleotides are TGTGCCAGCAGTAAGGGGGGTAGGATCAGTTCACCCCTCCACTTT. This encodes CASSKGGRISSPLHF.

The chain links TRBV2 to TRBJ1-5; D not certain. This CDR3 region has 13 residues. CDR1 is SNHLY and CDR2 is FYNNEI in the germline V gene. Deletions cut 4 bases from V and 3 bases from J, with 7 bases between. CDR3 protein: CASSVEDNQPQHF. The CDR3 DNA sequence: TGTGCCAGCAGTGTGGAAGACAATCAGCCCCAGCATTTT.

Written as DNA, the CDR3 is TGTGCCAGCAGTTACTCGAATACAGCCGCTCGGGGCTACACCTTC. Encoded protein: CASSYSNTAARGYTF. V and J are TRBV6-6 and TRBJ1-2; no clear D gene. CDR3 size: 15 residues. The V gene lost 0 bases and the J gene lost 8 bases, with 16 bases spanning the gap. Germline V lookup: CDR1 MNHNY, CDR2 SVGAGI (reference sequence).

This clone appeared once. The chain's CDR3 is CASSLGDRDTDTQYF. CDR3 coding DNA: TGTGCCAGCAGCTTAGGTGACCGAGACACAGATACGCAGTATTTT. The chain carries TRBV13 and TRBJ2-3; D gene unclear. The CDR3 contains 15 residues. The V end was cut by 0 bases, the J end by 2 bases, with 9 bases between. Germline-derived CDR1 and CDR2 are PRHDT and FYEKMQ (reference sequence). Drawing the rest from reference TRBV13 and TRBJ2-3, the complete variable domain is AAGVIQSPRHLIKEKRETATLKCYPIPRHDTVYWYQQGPGQDPQFLISFYEKMQSDKGSIPDRFSAQQFSDYHSELNMSSLELGDSALYFCASSLGDRDTDTQYFGPGTRLTVL.

The chain carries TRBV19 and TRBJ2-7; 9 bases agree with TRBD1. The CDR3 covers 15 residues. V lost 6 bases to trimming and J lost 3 bases; unmatched junction nucleotides: 9. Germline V CDR1 and CDR2: LNHDA, SQIVND (reference sequence). The CDR3 spells CASSQPGQGIYEQYF. CDR3 coding DNA: TGTGCCAGTAGCCAACCGGGACAGGGAATCTACGAGCAGTACTTC.

The V gene is TRBV12-3 or TRBV12-4, the J gene TRBJ2-5; D is undetermined. The CDR3 sequence is 13 residues long. With 3 bases removed from V and 0 bases from J, the gap between germline ends came to 5 bases. CDR3 coding DNA: TGTGCCAGCAGTTTGATCTACCAAGAGACCCAGTACTTC. It codes for CASSLIYQETQYF.

This clone is judged medium-sized (0.01 to 0.1%). The genes are TRBV7-9 and TRBJ2-6; tentative D call: TRBD1 (6 bases). The CDR3 is made up of 18 amino acids. Germline-derived CDR1 and CDR2 are SEHNR and FQNEAQ (reference sequence). Trimming left V 2 bases short and J 2 bases short, with 16 bases between. The CDR3 loop reads CASSLSGTRLAGANVLTF. In DNA form, the CDR3 reads TGTGCCAGCAGCTTATCCGGGACACGCCTCGCTGGGGCCAACGTCCTGACTTTC.

The rearrangement links TRBV5-1 to TRBJ2-3; 11 bases fit TRBD1. V trimming: 4 bases; J trimming: 5 bases; junction bases outside the gene matches: 6. CDR1 and CDR2 (germline): SGHRS, YFSETQ. The CDR3 spans 15 residues. CDR3 nucleotide sequence: TGCGCCAGCAGCCTTCCCGGGACAGGGGGAGATACGCAGTATTTT. This encodes CASSLPGTGGDTQYF.

The chain recombines TRBV21-1 with TRBJ2-2. TRBV21-1 is tagged as a pseudogene. CDR3 length: 20 amino acids. The CDR3 reads CASSKGGRKRRGRQTGELFF. The CDR3 nucleotides read TGTGCCAGCAGCAAAGGGGGACGGAAACGCCGGGGAAGGCAAACCGGGGAGCTGTTTTTT.

CDR3: CASSLGQTYEQYF. CDR3 nucleotides: TGTGCCAGCTCCTTGGGACAGACCTACGAGCAGTACTTC. J is TRBJ2-7 and V is TRBV18; 7 bases align to TRBD1. Germline lookup yields CDR1 KGHSH and CDR2 LQKENI. J was trimmed by 2 bases and V by 6 bases; bases with no gene match: 4. This CDR3 contains 13 residues.

The CDR3, as DNA: TGTGCCATCAGCCTAAGGACAGACTACGAGCAGTACTTC. It codes for CAISLRTDYEQYF. This rearrangement joins TRBV10-3 to TRBJ2-7, with D maybe TRBD1 (6 bases). The germline V and J ends were trimmed by 6 bases and 3 bases, with 12 bases remaining between them. CDR1 and CDR2 (germline): ENHRY, SYGVKD. The CDR3 covers 13 residues.

This sequence joins TRBV5-1 and TRBJ2-7; D call uncertain. CDR1 and CDR2 from the germline V gene are SGHRS and YFSETQ. V dropped 2 bases and J dropped 0 bases, with 18 bases sitting between them. The CDR3 sequence is 17 residues long. CDR3 DNA sequence: TGCGCCAGCAGCTTCCTCCCTTCGATGGTAGACTCCTACGAGCAGTACTTC. This translates into CASSFLPSMVDSYEQYF.